The 23 T cell receptor beta chains below come from one sample, sequenced in a study of T-cell reconstitution after alpha-beta-depleted transplantation in children. During its preparation, the TCRbeta library received unique molecular identifiers. TCRdb ran MiXCR on the PCR reads and lists one entry per CDR3 protein. The sample contains about 420,000 distinct CDR3 sequences, about 16% of which appear only once. The input for sequencing was PBMCs, mostly from graft donor cells, taken 360 days after TCRalphabeta/CD19-depleted stem cell transplant. The receptors stem from a boy younger than two who had a stem cell transplant for Wiskott-Aldrich syndrome, so the T cells may come from the graft donor.

This rearrangement joins TRBV14 to TRBJ2-1, with D tentatively TRBD1 (5 bases). The germline CDR1 and CDR2 sequences are SGHDN and FVKESK. This CDR3 has 18 amino acids. The V end lost 0 bases, the J end lost 0 bases, and 15 bases lay between the germline ends. Here the CDR3 DNA reads TGTGCCAGCAGCCAAGATCGAAGGGGTTCTCGCTCCTACAATGAGCAGTTCTTC. It encodes CASSQDRRGSRSYNEQFF.

The table lists this clonotype with a count of one. This rearrangement joins TRBV6-1 to TRBJ1-1; D may be TRBD1 (5 bases). Between the trimmed V and J ends, which lost 2 bases and 4 bases, there was a span of 11 bases. CDR3 length: 14 amino acids. The germline gives CDR1 MNHNS, CDR2 SASEGT. The CDR3 bases are TGTGCCAGCAGTGAAAGGCGACAGATCACTGAAGCTTTCTTT. This gives the protein CASSERRQITEAFF.

This clonotype was seen only a few times. The chain joins TRBV28 to TRBJ1-4, with D possibly TRBD1 on 6 matching bases. Trimming pared 8 bases from V and 5 bases from J, leaving 15 bases between. CDR3 length: 14 amino acids. Germline assignment: CDR1 MDHEN and CDR2 SYDVKM. The DNA for the CDR3 is TGTGCCAGCGGTCTTTATCAGGGGAATGAAAAACTGTTTTTT. Protein sequence: CASGLYQGNEKLFF.

This clonotype was observed a handful of times. The rearrangement joins TRBV6-2 or TRBV6-3 to TRBJ2-4, with a possible D match to TRBD2 (6 bases). V was shortened by 0 bases and J by 3 bases, with 9 bases between the two germline ends. There are 15 residues in the CDR3. The germline CDR1 and CDR2 sequences are MNHEY and SVGEGT. The CDR3 nucleotides read TGTGCCAGCAGTTACTCGCCGCGGGGCAAAAACATTCAGTACTTC. Translated, it gives CASSYSPRGKNIQYF.

In its sample, this clonotype was seen a few times. This chain uses TRBV4-1 with TRBJ2-1; TRBD2 matches 7 bases. V lost 0 bases and J lost 4; bases outside the gene matches: 21. Germline CDR1 is MGHRA and CDR2 is YSYEKL. The CDR3 totals 21 residues. CDR3 sequence reads: CASSQDERAGAYIQVYNEQFF. The DNA of the CDR3 is TGCGCCAGCAGCCAAGATGAAAGGGCGGGAGCTTACATACAAGTGTACAATGAGCAGTTCTTC.

This clonotype was seen a handful of times. J is TRBJ2-7 and V is TRBV7-8, with D unclear. The CDR3 consists of 16 residues. Germline CDR1 reads SGHVS; CDR2 reads FQNEAQ. V was clipped by 0 bases and J by 0 bases, with 12 bases between them. The CDR3 sequence: CASSLAGIQSSYEQYF. DNA of the CDR3: TGTGCCAGCAGCTTAGCGGGGATCCAGAGCTCCTACGAGCAGTACTTC.

This clonotype was picked up a small number of times. This chain uses TRBV20-1 with TRBJ1-2; D perhaps matches TRBD1 (5 bases). The CDR3 totals 12 residues. V lost 3 bases and J 4 bases, leaving 9 bases between the germline ends. Germline V lookup: CDR1 DFQATT, CDR2 SNEGSKA (reference sequence). The CDR3 protein is CSARRDGYGYTF. For the CDR3, the DNA is TGCAGTGCTAGGAGGGACGGCTATGGCTACACCTTC.

The V and J genes are TRBV13 and TRBJ2-1, with D uncertain. Trimming shortened V by 5 bases and J by 5 bases, and 7 bases separated the two germline ends. The CDR3 is 12 amino acids. CDR1 is PRHDT and CDR2 is FYEKMQ in the germline V gene (reference sequence). The CDR3 is CASSTRNNEQFF. The CDR3, as DNA: TGTGCCAGCAGCACAAGGAACAATGAGCAGTTCTTC. Variable domain in full (rest from reference TRBV13 and TRBJ2-1): AAGVIQSPRHLIKEKRETATLKCYPIPRHDTVYWYQQGPGQDPQFLISFYEKMQSDKGSIPDRFSAQQFSDYHSELNMSSLELGDSALYFCASSTRNNEQFFGPGTRLTVL.

This clonotype has a handful of counts. The gene calls are TRBV5-1 and TRBJ2-5; a possible D gene is TRBD1 (5 bases). Germline V gene lookup returns CDR1 SGHRS and CDR2 YFSETQ. V lost 7 bases, J lost 5 bases, and 18 bases lay in between. The CDR3 length is 14 residues. The DNA for the CDR3 is TGCGCCAGCCACGAAGGCAGGGTGCAGGAGACCCAGTACTTC. It encodes CASHEGRVQETQYF.

This clonotype was recorded a few times. The rearrangement links TRBV18 to TRBJ2-4, with a tentative D call TRBD1 (5 bases). V dropped 2 bases and J dropped 2 bases, with 10 bases sitting between them. The V gene's germline CDR1 is KGHSH and CDR2 LQKENI. The CDR3 length is 15 residues. CDR3 sequence: CASSPNQGTKNIQYF. DNA of the CDR3: TGTGCCAGCTCACCAAACCAGGGAACCAAAAACATTCAGTACTTC.

V usage is TRBV20-1 and J usage is TRBJ1-1; D gene unclear. Germline V CDR1 and CDR2: DFQATT, SNEGSKA (reference sequence). This CDR3 has 12 amino acids. The V end was cut by 2 bases, the J end by 10 bases, with 14 bases between. CDR3 coding DNA: TGCAGTGCTAGACGACCTGCGGCTAGAGCTTTCTTT. It encodes CSARRPAARAFF.

The V and J genes are TRBV7-6 and TRBJ2-2, with D possibly TRBD1 on 5 matching bases. Germline loops: CDR1 SGHVS, CDR2 FNYEAQ. Trimming shortened V by 4 bases and J by 6 bases, and 15 bases separated the two germline ends. The CDR3 consists of 15 residues. CDR3 protein: CASSSTTTASGELFF. DNA for the CDR3: TGTGCCAGCAGCTCAACCACGACAGCTTCCGGGGAGCTGTTTTTT.

The chain links TRBV5-1 to TRBJ2-5, with TRBD2 as a possible D gene (7 bases). The V gene's germline CDR1 is SGHRS and CDR2 YFSETQ. The V end lost 2 bases, the J end lost 6 bases, and 14 bases lay between the germline ends. The CDR3 is made up of 14 amino acids. CDR3 loop: CASSFTDSGKTQYF. The CDR3 DNA reads as TGCGCCAGCAGCTTTACGGACAGCGGGAAGACCCAGTACTTC.

This sequence joins TRBV2 and TRBJ2-4, with 8 bases identical to TRBD1. The CDR3 is 18 residues long. Germline loops: CDR1 SNHLY, CDR2 FYNNEI. With V trimmed by 4 bases and J by 0 bases, 11 bases remained unmatched. CDR3 sequence reads: CASSVRGTGFLAKNIQYF. CDR3 sequence (DNA): TGTGCCAGCAGTGTTCGGGGGACAGGTTTTTTAGCCAAAAACATTCAGTACTTC.

This clonotype turned up a few times. V usage is TRBV10-3 and J usage is TRBJ2-3; 7 bases line up with TRBD2. Germline CDR1 is ENHRY and CDR2 is SYGVKD. This CDR3 has 13 residues. With V trimmed by 5 bases and J by 6 bases, 5 bases remained unmatched. The CDR3 bases are TGTGCCATCAGTTGGACTAGAGAGGATACGCAGTATTTT. Translating gives CAISWTREDTQYF.

This clonotype was found many times. The V and J genes are TRBV13 and TRBJ2-2; a weak D match, TRBD1 (5 bases). The length of the CDR3 is 14 residues. V was clipped by 5 bases and J by 4 bases, with 11 bases between them. Germline V lookup: CDR1 PRHDT, CDR2 FYEKMQ (reference sequence). The CDR3 DNA sequence: TGTGCCAGCAGCCGTGACAGTCCCACCGGGGAGCTGTTTTTT. This sequence encodes CASSRDSPTGELFF.

In its sample, this clonotype was seen a few times. The V call is TRBV29-1, the J call TRBJ2-1, with D possibly being TRBD2 (6 bases). The CDR3 contains 13 residues. Germline V CDR1 and CDR2: SQVTM, ANQGSEA. The V and J ends lost 2 bases and 8 bases respectively, with 13 bases between them. The CDR3 spells CSVEWAGIDEQFF. CDR3 DNA sequence: TGCAGCGTTGAATGGGCGGGAATCGATGAGCAGTTCTTC.

The CDR3 region has the DNA TGTGCCAGCAGTCGGTCTGAAGCTTTCTTT. Protein product: CASSRSEAFF. The chain is built from TRBV7-9 and TRBJ1-1, with D unclear. V lost 6 bases, J lost 6 bases, and 5 bases lay in between. This CDR3 spans 10 amino acids. CDR1 is SEHNR, CDR2 FQNEAQ, per germline (reference sequence). The full variable domain, its missing parts supplied by reference TRBV7-9 and TRBJ1-1, is DTGVSQNPRHKITKRGQNVTFRCDPISEHNRLYWYRQTLGQGPEFLTYFQNEAQLEKSRLLSDRFSAERPKGSFSTLEIQRTEQGDSAMYLCASSRSEAFFGQGTRLTVV.

The J gene is TRBJ1-1, the V gene TRBV6-5, with D unresolved. In germline, CDR1 is MNHEY, CDR2 SVGAGI. The CDR3 has 15 amino acids. Trimming left V 0 bases short and J 1 base short, with 9 bases between. The CDR3 coding sequence is TGTGCCAGCAGTTACTCGAGTGCCTCGAACACTGAAGCTTTCTTT. Translation gives CASSYSSASNTEAFF.

The genes are TRBV12-3 or TRBV12-4 and TRBJ2-4, with D perhaps TRBD1 (6 bases). There are 15 residues in the CDR3. V gave up 0 bases and J gave up 5 bases, with 11 bases separating them. CDR3 in DNA: TGTGCCAGCAGTTTAGCCGCAGGGGCGCAAAACATTCAGTACTTC. Protein: CASSLAAGAQNIQYF.

This clonotype was recorded a few times. V gene TRBV11-1 combines with J gene TRBJ1-4, with a weak D call TRBD1 (6 bases). Germline CDR1 SGHAT, CDR2 FQDESV (reference sequence). Between the trimmed V and J ends, which lost 2 bases and 0 bases, there was a span of 16 bases. The CDR3 spans 18 residues. Here the CDR3 DNA reads TGTGCCAGCAGCTTACCAAAATCAGGGGCCCCAACTAATGAAAAACTGTTTTTT. This translates into CASSLPKSGAPTNEKLFF.

The chain uses TRBV6-2 or TRBV6-3 and TRBJ1-5; possible D gene TRBD1, 5 bases. The CDR3 runs to 15 residues. Germline V lookup: CDR1 MNHEY, CDR2 SVGEGT. V gave up 6 bases and J gave up 0 bases, with 12 bases separating them. The CDR3 region is CASRPGPYSNQPQHF. CDR3 bases: TGTGCCAGCAGACCGGGACCGTATAGCAATCAGCCCCAGCATTTT.

This clonotype was found a few times. The chain has TRBV5-4 and TRBJ2-3; D uncertain. CDR3 size: 14 residues. V gave up 2 bases and J gave up 1 base, with 8 bases separating them. From germline, CDR1 is SGHNT and CDR2 YYREEE (reference sequence). The chain's CDR3 is CASSFHDGTDTQYF. CDR3 nucleotides: TGTGCCAGCAGCTTCCATGACGGCACAGATACGCAGTATTTT.